This record looks at one TCR beta chain sequence and its context. Authors' processing steps: For nucleated cells, counts were estimated from reference gene primer amplification. The assay was immunoSEQ multiplex PCR, and TCRdb's table has in-frame clones only and misses some. The V and J calls and the clone size are those of that table, but D and trimming were determined from the DNA. The table has some 47,000 clones, 86% seen once. The germline CDR1 and CDR2 sequences are SNHLY and FYNNEI. Trimming left V 6 bases short and J 6 bases short, with 21 bases between. The CDR3 has 15 amino acids. This entry belongs to a study of blood T cell repertoires in COVID-19. About the study: Sites in the United States, Italy and Spain provided acute and convalescent COVID-19 samples. PBMCs, B-cell-depleted T cells, or T cells provided the cDNA or gDNA that made up the material.

This receptor was identified in a woman aged 55-70 years with acute or convalescent COVID-19. The chain uses TRBV2 and TRBJ2-7, with D possibly TRBD1 on 6 matching bases. Material: peripheral blood. This CDR3 reads CASSNQQGYLAEQYF. The CDR3 DNA reads TGTGCCAGCAGCAACCAACAGGGCTATCTCGCCGAGCAGTACTTC.